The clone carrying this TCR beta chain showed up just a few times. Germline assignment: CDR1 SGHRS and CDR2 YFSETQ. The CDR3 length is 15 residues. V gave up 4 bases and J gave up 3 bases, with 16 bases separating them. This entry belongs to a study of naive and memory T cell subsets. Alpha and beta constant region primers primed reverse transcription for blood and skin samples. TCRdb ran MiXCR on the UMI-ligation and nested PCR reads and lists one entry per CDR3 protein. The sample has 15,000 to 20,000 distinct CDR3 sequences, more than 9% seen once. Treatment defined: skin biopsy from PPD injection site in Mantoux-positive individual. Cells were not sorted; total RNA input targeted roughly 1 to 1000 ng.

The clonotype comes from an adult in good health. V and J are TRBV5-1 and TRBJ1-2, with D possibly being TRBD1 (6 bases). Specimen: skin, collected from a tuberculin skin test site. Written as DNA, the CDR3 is TGCGCCAGCAGCCGGGGGCAGAATGGTGACTATGGCTACACCTTC. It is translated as CASSRGQNGDYGYTF.